The entry below gives a single T cell receptor (beta chain) sequence along with its context. The target antigen is unknown. The data derive from a study of identical twins. Study-wide results and limits: Models underpredicted monozygotic twin sharing of out-of-frame TCR alpha. Abundant beta clonotypes from cord blood had fewer insertions, unlike memory repertoires, which showed none.

Healthy Caucasian donors formed the entire cohort. TCRdb passed the 5' RACE reads through MiXCR, listing each CDR3 protein once. The sample has 200,000 to 250,000 distinct CDR3 sequences, more than 6.5% seen once. This CDR3 has 14 amino acids. Germline V gene data show CDR1 as LNHDA and CDR2 as SQIVND (reference sequence). The trim removed 3 bases at V and 9 bases at J, leaving 7 bases unmatched. The sample was also reused in another study, on yellow fever vaccine responses in identical twins.

This receptor was taken from a woman aged 18-29 years in good health. The chain joins TRBV19 to TRBJ2-1; 8 nucleotides match TRBD2. Sequenced sample: memory (CD45RO+) T cells sorted from blood. The CDR3 protein is CASSMGIAGFEQFF. DNA of the CDR3: TGTGCCAGTAGTATGGGGATAGCGGGGTTTGAGCAGTTCTTC.